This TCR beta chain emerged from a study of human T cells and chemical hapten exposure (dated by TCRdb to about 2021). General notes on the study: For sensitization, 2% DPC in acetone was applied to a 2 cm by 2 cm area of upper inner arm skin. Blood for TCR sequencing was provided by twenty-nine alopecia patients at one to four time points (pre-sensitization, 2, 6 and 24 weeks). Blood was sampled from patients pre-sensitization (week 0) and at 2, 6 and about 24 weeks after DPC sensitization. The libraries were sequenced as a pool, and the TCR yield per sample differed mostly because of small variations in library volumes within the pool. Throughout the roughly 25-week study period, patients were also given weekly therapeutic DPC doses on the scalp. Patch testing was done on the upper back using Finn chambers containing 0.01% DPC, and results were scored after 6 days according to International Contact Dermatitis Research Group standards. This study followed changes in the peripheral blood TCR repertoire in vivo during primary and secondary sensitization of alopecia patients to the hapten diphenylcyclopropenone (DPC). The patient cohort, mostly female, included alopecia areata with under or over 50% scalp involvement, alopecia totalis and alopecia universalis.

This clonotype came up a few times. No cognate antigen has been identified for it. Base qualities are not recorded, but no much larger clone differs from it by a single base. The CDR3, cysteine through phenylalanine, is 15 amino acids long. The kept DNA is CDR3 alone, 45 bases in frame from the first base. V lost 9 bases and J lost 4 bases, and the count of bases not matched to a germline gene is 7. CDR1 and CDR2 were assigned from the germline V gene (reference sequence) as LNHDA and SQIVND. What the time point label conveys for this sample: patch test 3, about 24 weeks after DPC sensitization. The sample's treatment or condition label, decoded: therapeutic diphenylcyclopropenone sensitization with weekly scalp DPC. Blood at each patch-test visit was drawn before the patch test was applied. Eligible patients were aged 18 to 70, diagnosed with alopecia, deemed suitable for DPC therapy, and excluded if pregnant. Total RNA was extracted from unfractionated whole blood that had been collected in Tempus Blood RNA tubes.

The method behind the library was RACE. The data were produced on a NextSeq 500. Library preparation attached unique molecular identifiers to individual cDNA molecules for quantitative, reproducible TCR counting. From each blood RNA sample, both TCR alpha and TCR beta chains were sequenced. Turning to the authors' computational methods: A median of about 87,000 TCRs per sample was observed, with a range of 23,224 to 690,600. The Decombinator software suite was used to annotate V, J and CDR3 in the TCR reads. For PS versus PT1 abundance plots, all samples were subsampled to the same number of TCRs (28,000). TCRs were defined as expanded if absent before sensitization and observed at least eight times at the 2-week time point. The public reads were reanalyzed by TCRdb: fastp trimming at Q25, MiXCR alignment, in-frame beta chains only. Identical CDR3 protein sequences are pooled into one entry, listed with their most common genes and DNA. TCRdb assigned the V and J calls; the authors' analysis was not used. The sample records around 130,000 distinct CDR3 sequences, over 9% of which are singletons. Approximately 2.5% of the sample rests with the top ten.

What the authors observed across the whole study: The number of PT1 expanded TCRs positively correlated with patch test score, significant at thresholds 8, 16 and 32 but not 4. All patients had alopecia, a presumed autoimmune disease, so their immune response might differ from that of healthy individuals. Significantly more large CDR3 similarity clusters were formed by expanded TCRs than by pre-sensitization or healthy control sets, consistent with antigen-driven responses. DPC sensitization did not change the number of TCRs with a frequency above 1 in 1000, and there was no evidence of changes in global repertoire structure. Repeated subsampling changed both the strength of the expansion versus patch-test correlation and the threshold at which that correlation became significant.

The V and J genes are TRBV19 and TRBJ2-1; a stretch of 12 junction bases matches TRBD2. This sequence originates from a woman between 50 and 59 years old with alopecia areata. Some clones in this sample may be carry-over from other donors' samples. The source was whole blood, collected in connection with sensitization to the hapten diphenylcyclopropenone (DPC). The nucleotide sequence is TGTGCCAGCCTTTTGACTAGCGGGAGTTACAATGAGCAGTTCTTC. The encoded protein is CASLLTSGSYNEQFF.